One and the same sample provided the 2 T cell receptor beta chains below, sequenced in a study of T cell responses to AZD1222 COVID-19 vaccine. Sequencing used immunoSEQ multiplex PCR; TCRdb keeps in-frame clones, though not all of them. The table has approximately 210,000 clones, approximately 90% seen once; the top ten hold 3% to 3.5%. The sequences come from peripheral blood, collected 28 days after the second AZD1222 dose. The receptors derive from an adult who received the AZD1222 COVID-19 vaccine.

The V call is TRBV30, the J call TRBJ1-2; D may be TRBD1 (6 bases). Germline CDR1 GTSNPN, CDR2 SVGIG (reference sequence). The length of the CDR3 is 14 residues. V was pared by 8 bases and J by 4 bases, with 20 bases between. The CDR3 coding sequence is TGTGCCGCGAGAGGGGGAACCCTAAGCTATGGCTACACCTTC. As protein: CAARGGTLSYGYTF. The full variable domain, its missing parts supplied by reference TRBV30 and TRBJ1-2, is SQTIHQWPATLVQPVGSPLSLECTVEGTSNPNLYWYRQAAGRGLQLLFYSVGIGQISSEVPQNLSASRPQDRQFILSSKKLLLSDSGFYLCAARGGTLSYGYTFGSGTRLTVV.

The count of this clone is one. This chain uses TRBV5-4 with TRBJ1-2; TRBD1 matches 7 bases. J gave up 4 bases and V 9 bases, and 24 bases lay outside the gene matches. CDR1 and CDR2 (germline): SGHNT, YYREEE (reference sequence). CDR3 length equals 18 residues. CDR3 sequence: CAISPAGGKTAASYGYTF. DNA of the CDR3: TGTGCCATATCTCCTGCAGGGGGGAAGACGGCGGCGAGCTATGGCTACACCTTC.